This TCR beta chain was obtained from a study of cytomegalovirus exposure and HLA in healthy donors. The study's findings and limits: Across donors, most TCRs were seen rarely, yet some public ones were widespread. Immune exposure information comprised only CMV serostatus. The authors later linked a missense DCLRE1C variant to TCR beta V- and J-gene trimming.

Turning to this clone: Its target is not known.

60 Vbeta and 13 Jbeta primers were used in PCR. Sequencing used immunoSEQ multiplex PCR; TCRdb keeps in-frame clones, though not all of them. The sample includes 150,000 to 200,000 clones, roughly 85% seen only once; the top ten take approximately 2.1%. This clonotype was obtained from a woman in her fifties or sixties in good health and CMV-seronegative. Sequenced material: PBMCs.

The CDR3 is CASSSGLNSDQPQHF. Here the CDR3 DNA reads TGTGCCAGCAGTTCGGGTTTGAATTCGGATCAGCCCCAGCATTTT. The rearrangement joins TRBV6-5 to TRBJ1-5; D is undetermined. Trimming shortened V by 4 bases and J by 5 bases, and 15 bases separated the two germline ends. This CDR3 has 15 amino acids. The germline V gene encodes CDR1 MNHEY and CDR2 SVGAGI.